These 25 T cell receptor beta chains were sequenced from one sample in a study of cytomegalovirus exposure and HLA in healthy donors. PCR used 60 Vbeta primers and 13 Jbeta primers. The protocol was immunoSEQ multiplex PCR, while the TCRdb copy is restricted to in-frame clones and leaves out a portion. The sample holds under 90,000 clones, about three quarters seen once. What was sequenced was PBMCs. The receptors shown here come from a man aged 45 to 65 in good health and CMV-seropositive.

The chain recombines TRBV7-8 with TRBJ2-6; 9 bases match TRBD1. The germline gives CDR1 SGHVS, CDR2 FQNEAQ. The CDR3 contains 17 residues. Germline trimming cut 5 bases from V and 4 bases from J; bases unmatched to any gene: 9. The CDR3 DNA reads TGTGCCAGCAGCCATGGGACAGGGCTGGCCGGGGCCAACGTCCTGACTTTC. Amino acids: CASSHGTGLAGANVLTF. The full variable domain, its missing parts supplied by reference TRBV7-8 and TRBJ2-6, is GAGVSQSPRYKVAKRGQDVALRCDPISGHVSLFWYQQALGQGPEFLTYFQNEAQLDKSGLPSDRFFAERPEGSVSTLKIQRTQQEDSAVYLCASSHGTGLAGANVLTFGAGSRLTVL.

This clone was counted between two and nine times. The chain is built from TRBV5-1 and TRBJ1-1; the match to TRBD1 covers 7 bases. The CDR3 contains 14 residues. J was trimmed by 3 bases and V by 4 bases; bases with no gene match: 6. Germline V gives CDR1 SGHRS, CDR2 YFSETQ. The CDR3 here is CASSRGGADTEAFF. The CDR3 nucleotides read TGCGCCAGCAGCCGAGGGGGCGCGGACACTGAAGCTTTCTTT.

This clone was counted only a few times. This chain connects TRBV23-1 to TRBJ2-7; TRBD2 matches 7 bases. Being an ORF, TRBV23-1 has a function that is uncertain. The V and J ends lost 3 bases and 3 bases, in that order; junction bases with no gene match: 11. The CDR3 extends over 16 amino acids. CDR3 sequence: CASSHNCAGVDYEQYF. Here the CDR3 DNA reads TGCGCCAGCAGTCATAATTGTGCGGGAGTAGACTACGAGCAGTACTTC.

This clone was recorded a few times. The chain has TRBV20-1 and TRBJ2-7; TRBD1 aligns across 8 bases. This CDR3 region has 11 residues. The germline gives CDR1 DFQATT, CDR2 SNEGSKA (reference sequence). V gave up 6 bases and J gave up 5 bases; unmatched junction bases: 3. The CDR3 reads CSAIQGDEQYF. The CDR3 DNA sequence: TGCAGTGCAATACAGGGGGACGAGCAGTACTTC.

The chain joins TRBV5-4 to TRBJ2-7; 8 positions agree with TRBD2. The CDR3 runs 14 residues. CDR1 is SGHNT, CDR2 YYREEE, per germline (reference sequence). V lost 2 bases and J lost 4; bases outside the gene matches: 5. The CDR3 nucleotides are TGTGCCAGCAGCTTCAGCGGGAGCATATACGAGCAGTACTTC. Residues: CASSFSGSIYEQYF.

Only a few counts were recorded for this clone. The V call is TRBV7-9, the J call TRBJ2-1; TRBD1 aligns across 7 bases. This CDR3 has 15 residues. Trimming cost V 1 base and J 0 bases; bases outside gene matches: 0. The germline V gene encodes CDR1 SEHNR and CDR2 FQNEAQ (reference sequence). The CDR3 coding sequence is TGTGCCAGCAGCTTAGGGGACAGCTCCTACAATGAGCAGTTCTTC. It encodes CASSLGDSSYNEQFF.

The CDR3 sequence: CASRLGQPSYEQYF. CDR3 nucleotides: TGCGCCAGCAGACTTGGACAGCCCTCCTACGAGCAGTACTTC. The chain links TRBV5-1 to TRBJ2-5, with D possibly matching TRBD1 (6 bases). The end of the DNA is better explained by TRBJ2-7, so the J call may be wrong. This CDR3 comprises 14 residues. Germline V gene sequence: CDR1 SGHRS, CDR2 YFSETQ.

This clone was recorded once. V is TRBV6-5 and J is TRBJ1-2; D may be TRBD1 (6 bases). V gave up 7 bases and J gave up 4 bases, with 13 bases separating them. The CDR3 has 13 residues. In germline, CDR1 is MNHEY, CDR2 SVGAGI. Here the CDR3 reads CASKKGDLYGYTF. CDR3 nucleotides: TGTGCCAGCAAAAAGGGGGACCTCTATGGCTACACCTTC.

Notes on this clone: One end of the junction is discordant with germline, which a read error may explain. The chain couples TRBV18 to TRBJ1-2, with D hard to call. The CDR3 has 16 amino acids. In germline, CDR1 is KGHSH, CDR2 LQKENI. The chain's CDR3 is CASPPPLQDLNYGYTF. The DNA of the CDR3 is TGTGCCAGCCCACCACCGCTCCAGGATCTTAACTATGGCTACACCTTC.

This clone showed up just a few times. This rearrangement joins TRBV2 to TRBJ2-4; 10 bases are a match to TRBD2. J was trimmed by 3 bases and V by 1 base; bases with no gene match: 12. CDR1 is SNHLY, CDR2 FYNNEI, per germline. This CDR3 comprises 19 residues. CDR3 nucleotide sequence: TGTGCCAGCAGTGAAGTATTAGCGGGAGGTCCAGGTGGCAAAAACATTCAGTACTTC. Translated, it gives CASSEVLAGGPGGKNIQYF.

The chain carries TRBV7-3 and TRBJ2-1; D might be TRBD1 (5 bases). The germline V gene encodes CDR1 SGHTA and CDR2 FQGTGA. Trimming cost V 7 bases and J 0 bases, with 13 bases left between them. The CDR3 consists of 15 residues. The CDR3 loop reads CASTLGASSYNEQFF. The CDR3 region has the DNA TGTGCCAGCACCCTAGGGGCGAGCTCCTACAATGAGCAGTTCTTC.

V and J are TRBV29-1 and TRBJ1-5; no reliable D call. V was shortened by 4 bases and J by 3 bases, with 10 bases between the two germline ends. There are 13 residues in the CDR3. In germline, CDR1 is SQVTM, CDR2 ANQGSEA. In DNA form, the CDR3 reads TGCAGCGTTGCTGAGGGCCCCAATCAGCCCCAGCATTTT. Translation: CSVAEGPNQPQHF.

A few counts support this clone. The chain joins TRBV11-2 to TRBJ2-7, with 7 bases identical to TRBD2. Trimming took 5 bases from V and 3 from J; bases not matched to a gene: 7. This CDR3 spans 14 amino acids. Germline CDR1 is SGHAT and CDR2 is FQNNGV. As DNA, the CDR3 is TGTGCCAGCAGCACCTTGAGCGGGATCTACGAGCAGTACTTC. Translation gives CASSTLSGIYEQYF. Looking up the rest from reference TRBV11-2 and TRBJ2-7 gives the full variable domain: EAGVAQSPRYKIIEKRQSVAFWCNPISGHATLYWYQQILGQGPKLLIQFQNNGVVDDSQLPKDRFSAERLKGVDSTLKIQPAKLEDSAVYLCASSTLSGIYEQYFGPGTRLTVT.

This clone has a handful of counts. The chain links TRBV19 to TRBJ2-3; TRBD2 aligns across 10 bases. The CDR3 is made up of 14 amino acids. Germline assignment: CDR1 LNHDA and CDR2 SQIVND (reference sequence). The V and J ends lost 3 bases and 7 bases, in that order; junction bases with no gene match: 4. The CDR3 coding sequence is TGTGCCAGTAGTATCGGACTAGCGGCAAATACGCAGTATTTT. It yields the protein CASSIGLAANTQYF.

This chain connects TRBV11-3 to TRBJ2-3; 11 nucleotides align to TRBD2. V lost 5 bases and J lost 4; bases outside the gene matches: 8. CDR1 is SGHNT, CDR2 YENEEA, per germline. This CDR3 spans 16 amino acids. The CDR3 sequence: CASSPRLAGTADTQYF. In nucleotides, the CDR3 is TGTGCCAGCAGCCCCCGACTAGCGGGAACGGCAGATACGCAGTATTTT.

The chain is built from TRBV6-6 and TRBJ1-1, with 8 bases lining up with TRBD1. The CDR3 extends over 15 amino acids. Germline CDR1 reads MNHNY; CDR2 reads SVGAGI (reference sequence). The V gene end was trimmed by 6 bases and the J gene end by 3 bases; junction bases not matched to a gene: 9. The CDR3 protein is CASSYIQGAHTEAFF. CDR3 bases: TGTGCCAGCAGCTACATTCAGGGGGCGCACACTGAAGCTTTCTTT.

V and J are TRBV6-4 and TRBJ2-2, with D perhaps TRBD1 (6 bases). Germline loops: CDR1 MRHNA, CDR2 SNTAGT. This CDR3 spans 15 amino acids. V shed 4 bases and J shed 4 bases, with 13 bases lying between them. The CDR3 nucleotides are TGTGCCAGCAGTGGACAGGAGTTGGGCACCGGGGAGCTGTTTTTT. It yields the protein CASSGQELGTGELFF.

This chain links TRBV9 with TRBJ1-3; 8 nucleotides match TRBD1. Germline-derived CDR1 and CDR2 are SGDLS and YYNGEE. This CDR3 comprises 16 residues. J lost 1 base, V lost 2 bases, and 5 bases had no gene match. The CDR3 region has the DNA TGTGCCAGCAGCGTCGGACAGGGTGGATCTGGAAACACCATATATTTT. Translated: CASSVGQGGSGNTIYF.

The sample holds a few counts of this clone. CDR3 sequence (DNA): TGTGCCAGCAGCTTAAAGGGCGGGAGCTCCTACAATGAGCAGTTCTTC. Its protein is CASSLKGGSSYNEQFF. The gene calls are TRBV7-3 and TRBJ2-1, with 7 bases that match TRBD2. There are 16 residues in the CDR3. Germline V gene data show CDR1 as SGHTA and CDR2 as FQGTGA. Losses at the gene ends were 1 base for V and 0 bases for J; bases not matched to a gene: 3.

This chain connects TRBV7-2 to TRBJ1-4; D gene unclear. Germline V gene sequence: CDR1 SGHTA, CDR2 FQGNSA. The CDR3 has 14 amino acids. Trimming left V 4 bases short and J 8 bases short, with 14 bases between. The CDR3 DNA reads as TGTGCCAGCAGCTCCCTCGTGGCGGCCGAAAAACTGTTTTTT. It encodes CASSSLVAAEKLFF.

J is TRBJ2-7 and V is TRBV18, with 7 positions matching TRBD1. Per germline, CDR1 KGHSH and CDR2 LQKENI. This CDR3 has 15 residues. V shed 2 bases and J 3 bases; nucleotides not matched to a gene: 7. The CDR3, as DNA: TGTGCCAGCTCACCAGGACAGGACCTTGTCTACGAGCAGTACTTC. Translating it yields CASSPGQDLVYEQYF.

Worth noting for this clone: One end of the junction varies from germline; a read error may be responsible. V usage is TRBV18 and J usage is TRBJ2-7, with 10 bases identical to TRBD1. Germline V gives CDR1 KGHSH, CDR2 LQKENI. The CDR3 totals 14 residues. The CDR3 is CASSPETGGYEQHF. As DNA, the CDR3 is TGTGCCAGCTCACCGGAGACAGGGGGCTACGAGCAGCACTTC.

The chain is built from TRBV6-4 and TRBJ2-2, with a tentative D call TRBD2 (5 bases). V was cut by 2 bases and J by 4 bases, with 5 bases left in between. This CDR3 contains 13 residues. The germline V gene has CDR1 MRHNA and CDR2 SNTAGT. This CDR3 is CASSDRGTGELFF. CDR3 nucleotides: TGTGCCAGCAGTGACCGGGGCACCGGGGAGCTGTTTTTT.

The chain combines TRBV18 with TRBJ2-1; 8 nucleotides align to TRBD2. Germline V gives CDR1 KGHSH, CDR2 LQKENI. The V and J ends lost 3 bases and 6 bases, in that order; junction bases with no gene match: 10. The CDR3 extends over 16 amino acids. The CDR3 DNA is TGTGCCAGCTCACCCGCAACGGGACTAGTAAGCAATGAGCAGTTCTTC. This gives the protein CASSPATGLVSNEQFF.

The genes are TRBV11-3 and TRBJ2-7; 8 nucleotides align to TRBD1. The CDR3 spans 14 residues. From germline, CDR1 is SGHNT and CDR2 YENEEA. J gave up 0 bases and V 6 bases, and 4 bases lay outside the gene matches. The CDR3 sequence is CASSWTGNSYEQYF. The CDR3 DNA reads as TGTGCCAGCAGTTGGACAGGGAACTCCTACGAGCAGTACTTC.